The rows below give T cell receptor beta chains drawn from one sample of a study of blood T cell repertoires in COVID-19. TCRdb keeps only in-frame clones here, not all; method: immunoSEQ multiplex PCR. The sample yields about 70,000 clones, roughly nine tenths seen once. Input material: peripheral blood. The receptors stem from a man between 45 and 60 years old with acute or convalescent COVID-19. Both conserved end residues are part of each CDR3. D genes are given only for firm matches. Clone size is not always given. Where it is, it says once, few, many or a class for expanded clones.

v_gene	j_gene	d_gene	len	abundance	CDR3nt	CDR3aa
TRBV28	TRBJ2-7	TRBD2	15	.	TGTGCCAGCAGTTTTCAGGGTCGGGGGGGCTACGAGCAGTACTTC	CASSFQGRGGYEQYF
TRBV3-1/TRBV3-2	TRBJ2-2	.	15	.	TGTGCCAGCAGCCAACGGCAGGGTGGCACCGGGGAGCTGTTTTTT	CASSQRQGGTGELFF
TRBV19	TRBJ2-7	TRBD2	15	once	TGTGCCAGTAGTTATGGACTAGCGGCTTCCTACGAGCAGTACTTC	CASSYGLAASYEQYF
TRBV6-5	TRBJ1-1	.	15	.	TGTGCCAGCAGTTACGAGAGGGCTGGGAACACTGAAGCTTTCTTT	CASSYERAGNTEAFF
TRBV28	TRBJ2-3	TRBD2	16	.	TGTGCCAGCAGTTTACCTAGCGGTCCTAGCACAGATACGCAGTATTTT	CASSLPSGPSTDTQYF
TRBV9	TRBJ1-4	.	13	.	TGTGCCAGCAGCGTAGGGTTAGAGGAAAAACTGTTTTTT	CASSVGLEEKLFF
TRBV6-5	TRBJ1-4	.	14	once	TGTGCCAGCACTAGAGGGTCGACTAATGAAAAACTGTTTTTT	CASTRGSTNEKLFF
TRBV5-1	TRBJ2-2	.	14	.	TGCGCCAGCAGCACGGGACTCCTAACCGGGGAGCTGTTTTTT	CASSTGLLTGELFF
TRBV9	TRBJ1-1	.	14	once	TGTGCCAGCAGCGTCCTTCCAGAGACACCAGAAGCTTTCTTT	CASSVLPETPEAFF
TRBV7-2	TRBJ1-6	.	17	.	TGTGCCAGCAGCTTCCGGGGGGAAGCCATCTATAATTCACCCCTCCACTTT	CASSFRGEAIYNSPLHF